The 5 T cell receptor beta chains in this list originate from one sample, sequenced in a study of beta chain features in type 1 diabetes. Reverse transcribing all isolated RNA meant expressed TCRB transcripts were sequenced. The repertoire was sequenced with immunoSEQ multiplex PCR; TCRdb's copy has only in-frame clones and lacks some. The repertoire holds 600,000 to 700,000 clones, with around an eighth as singletons. Overall study results and limits: Shorter TCRB CDR3s, moderately but significantly so, were found in Type 1 diabetes patients in all four CD4+ subsets.

Their antigens are not known. What was sequenced was naive CD4+ T cells from blood. The receptors shown here come from a young man with type 1 diabetes.

This clone has a handful of counts. This rearrangement joins TRBV7-2 to TRBJ1-5, with 8 bases that match TRBD1. Germline CDR1 SGHTA, CDR2 FQGNSA. V was clipped by 4 bases and J by 0 bases; unmatched bases: 8. The CDR3 has 17 amino acids. This chain's CDR3 is CASSSRTGRYSNQPQHF. The CDR3 nucleotides are TGTGCCAGCAGCTCAAGGACAGGGCGGTATAGCAATCAGCCCCAGCATTTT.

This clone was seen a handful of times. CDR3 sequence reads: CASSLGQGGLEQFF. CDR3 coding DNA: TGCGCCAGCAGCTTAGGGCAGGGTGGTCTCGAGCAGTTCTTC. The chain carries TRBV5-1 and TRBJ2-1; a weak D match, TRBD1 (5 bases). Germline CDR1 is SGHRS and CDR2 is YFSETQ. Between the trimmed V and J ends, which lost 2 bases and 10 bases, there was a span of 16 bases. The CDR3 is 14 amino acids.

The genes are TRBV7-3 and TRBJ2-1; TRBD2 matches 14 bases. Germline V gene sequence: CDR1 SGHTA, CDR2 FQGTGA. V trimming: 7 bases; J trimming: 7 bases; junction bases outside the gene matches: 9. The CDR3 is made up of 16 amino acids. CDR3 protein: CASTAGGTSGGNEQFF. The CDR3 nucleotides read TGTGCCAGCACCGCCGGAGGGACTAGCGGGGGAAATGAGCAGTTCTTC. The whole variable domain, filled in from reference TRBV7-3 and TRBJ2-1, reads GAGVSQTPSNKVTEKGKYVELRCDPISGHTALYWYRQSLGQGPEFLIYFQGTGAADDSGLPNDRFFAVRPEGSVSTLKIQRTERGDSAVYLCASTAGGTSGGNEQFFGPGTRLTVL.

V is TRBV10-3 and J is TRBJ1-3; 8 positions match TRBD1. The CDR3 contains 15 residues. The germline gives CDR1 ENHRY, CDR2 SYGVKD. V shed 6 bases, J shed 0 bases, and the junction held 4 bases outside the gene matches. DNA of the CDR3: TGTGCCATCAGGGGGACAGGTAGCTCTGGAAACACCATATATTTT. Residues: CAIRGTGSSGNTIYF.

This clone was counted between two and nine times. The V gene is TRBV2, the J gene TRBJ2-7; 9 bases are a match to TRBD1. V dropped 7 bases and J dropped 3; count of bases not matched to a gene: 7. The CDR3 runs 14 residues. Per germline, CDR1 SNHLY and CDR2 FYNNEI. Here the CDR3 reads CASTVGTGLYEQYF. CDR3 nucleotide sequence: TGTGCCAGCACGGTTGGGACAGGGCTCTACGAGCAGTACTTC.